This T cell receptor beta chain was sequenced in a study of blood T cell repertoires in COVID-19. Across the whole study: PBMCs, B-cell-depleted T cells, or T cells were the source of the cDNA or gDNA that made up the material.

In the original workflow: Quantification of nucleated cells was approximated via reference gene primer amplification. TCRdb's copy holds only in-frame clones and misses some; the assay was immunoSEQ multiplex PCR. Clone size and V and J calls were adopted from that table, with D and trimming inferred from the DNA. Of 150,000 to 200,000 clones listed, roughly nine tenths were seen once; the top ten hold 2.1%. The CDR3 runs to 13 residues. The germline V gene encodes CDR1 KGHSH and CDR2 LQKENI. V lost 3 bases and J lost 5; bases outside the gene matches: 2. This TCR was sampled from a man in his 70s with active or convalescent COVID-19. Sequencing was carried out using peripheral blood. V usage is TRBV18 and J usage is TRBJ2-7; 9 nucleotides match TRBD1. CDR3 amino acids: CASSPGTGNEQYF. As DNA, the CDR3 is TGTGCCAGCTCACCGGGGACAGGGAACGAGCAGTACTTC.